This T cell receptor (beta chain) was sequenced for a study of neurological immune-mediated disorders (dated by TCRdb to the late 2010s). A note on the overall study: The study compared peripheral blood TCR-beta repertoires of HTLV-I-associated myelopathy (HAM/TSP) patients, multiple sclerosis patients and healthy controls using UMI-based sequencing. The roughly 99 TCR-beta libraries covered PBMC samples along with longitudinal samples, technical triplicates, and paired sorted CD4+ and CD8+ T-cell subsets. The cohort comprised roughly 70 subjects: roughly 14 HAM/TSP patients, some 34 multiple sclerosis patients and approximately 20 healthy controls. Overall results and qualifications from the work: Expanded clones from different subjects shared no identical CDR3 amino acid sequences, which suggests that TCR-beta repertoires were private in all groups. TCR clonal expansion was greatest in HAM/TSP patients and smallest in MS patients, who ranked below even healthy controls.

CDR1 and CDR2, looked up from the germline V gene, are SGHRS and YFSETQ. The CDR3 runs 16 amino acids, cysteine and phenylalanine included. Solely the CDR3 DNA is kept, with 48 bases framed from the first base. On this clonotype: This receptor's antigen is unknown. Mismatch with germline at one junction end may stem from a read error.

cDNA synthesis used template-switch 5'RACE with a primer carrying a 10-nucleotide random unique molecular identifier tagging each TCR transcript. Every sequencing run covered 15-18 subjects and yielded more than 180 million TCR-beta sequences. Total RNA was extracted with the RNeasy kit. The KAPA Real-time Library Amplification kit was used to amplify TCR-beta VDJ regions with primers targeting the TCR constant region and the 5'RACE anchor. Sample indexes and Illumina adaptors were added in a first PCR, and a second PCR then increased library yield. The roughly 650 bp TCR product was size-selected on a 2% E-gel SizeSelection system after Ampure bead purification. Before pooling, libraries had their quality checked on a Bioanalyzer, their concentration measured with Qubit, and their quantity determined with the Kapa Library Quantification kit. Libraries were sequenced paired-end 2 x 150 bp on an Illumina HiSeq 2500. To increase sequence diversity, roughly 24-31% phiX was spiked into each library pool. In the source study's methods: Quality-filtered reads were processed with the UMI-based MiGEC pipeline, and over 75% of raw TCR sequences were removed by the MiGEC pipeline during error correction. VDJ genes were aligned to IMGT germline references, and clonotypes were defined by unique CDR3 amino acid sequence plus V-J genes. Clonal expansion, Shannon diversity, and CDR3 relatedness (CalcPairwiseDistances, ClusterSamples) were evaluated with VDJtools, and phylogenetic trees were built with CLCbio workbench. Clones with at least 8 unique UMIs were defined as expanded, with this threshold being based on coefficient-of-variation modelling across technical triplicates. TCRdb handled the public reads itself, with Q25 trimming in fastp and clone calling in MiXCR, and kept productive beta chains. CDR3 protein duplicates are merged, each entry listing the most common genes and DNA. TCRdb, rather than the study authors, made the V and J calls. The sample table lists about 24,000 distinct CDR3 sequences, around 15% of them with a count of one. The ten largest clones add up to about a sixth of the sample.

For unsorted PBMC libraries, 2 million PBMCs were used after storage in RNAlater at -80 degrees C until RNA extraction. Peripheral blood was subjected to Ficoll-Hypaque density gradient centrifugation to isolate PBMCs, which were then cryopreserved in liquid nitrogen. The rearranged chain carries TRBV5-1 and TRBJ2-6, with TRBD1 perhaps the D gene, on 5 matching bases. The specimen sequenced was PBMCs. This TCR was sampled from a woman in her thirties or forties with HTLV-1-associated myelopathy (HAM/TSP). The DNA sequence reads TGCGCCAGCAGCTTGGCGCTGGGGTTTGGGGCCAACATCCTGACTTTC. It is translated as CASSLALGFGANILTF.